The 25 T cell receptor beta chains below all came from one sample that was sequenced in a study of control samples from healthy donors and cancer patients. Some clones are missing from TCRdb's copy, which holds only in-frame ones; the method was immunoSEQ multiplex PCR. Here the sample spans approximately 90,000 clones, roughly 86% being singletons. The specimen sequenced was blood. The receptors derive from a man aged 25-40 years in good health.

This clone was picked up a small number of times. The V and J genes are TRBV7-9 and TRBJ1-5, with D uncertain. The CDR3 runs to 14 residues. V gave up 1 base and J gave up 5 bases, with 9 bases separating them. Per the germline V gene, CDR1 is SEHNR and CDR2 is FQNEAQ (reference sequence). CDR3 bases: TGTGCCAGCAGCTTAGTAGGGCCGGATCAGCCCCAGCATTTT. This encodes CASSLVGPDQPQHF.

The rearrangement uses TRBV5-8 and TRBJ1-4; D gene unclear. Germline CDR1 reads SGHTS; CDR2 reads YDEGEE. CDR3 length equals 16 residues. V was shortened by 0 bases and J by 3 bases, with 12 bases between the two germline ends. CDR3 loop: CASSLEPHGANEKLFF. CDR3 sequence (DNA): TGTGCCAGCAGCTTGGAACCCCATGGAGCTAATGAAAAACTGTTTTTT.

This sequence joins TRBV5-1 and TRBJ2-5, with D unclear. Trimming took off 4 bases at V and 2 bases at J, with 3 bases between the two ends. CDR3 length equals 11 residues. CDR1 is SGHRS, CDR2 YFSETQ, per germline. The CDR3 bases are TGCGCCAGCAGCATACAAGAGACCCAGTACTTC. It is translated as CASSIQETQYF.

The CDR3 DNA follows: TGTGCCAGCAGCCCCGGGGCGGCGGACACAGATACGCAGTATTTT. Translation gives CASSPGAADTDTQYF. J is TRBJ2-3 and V is TRBV11-3; the D gene could be TRBD1 or TRBD2 (5 bases each). Between the trimmed V and J ends, which lost 5 bases and 2 bases, there was a span of 14 bases. The germline V gene has CDR1 SGHNT and CDR2 YENEEA. This CDR3 contains 15 residues.

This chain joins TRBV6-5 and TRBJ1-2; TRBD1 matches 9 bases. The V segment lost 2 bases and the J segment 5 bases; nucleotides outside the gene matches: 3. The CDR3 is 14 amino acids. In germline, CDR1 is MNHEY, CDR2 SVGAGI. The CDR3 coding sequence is TGTGCCAGCAGTTACGTGACAGGGGGATATGGCTACACCTTC. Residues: CASSYVTGGYGYTF.

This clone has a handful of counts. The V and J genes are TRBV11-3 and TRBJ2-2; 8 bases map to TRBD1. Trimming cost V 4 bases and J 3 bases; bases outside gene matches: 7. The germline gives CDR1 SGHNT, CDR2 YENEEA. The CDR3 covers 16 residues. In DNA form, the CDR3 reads TGTGCCAGCAGCTCCAACAGGGGGGCGGACACCGGGGAGCTGTTTTTT. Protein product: CASSSNRGADTGELFF.

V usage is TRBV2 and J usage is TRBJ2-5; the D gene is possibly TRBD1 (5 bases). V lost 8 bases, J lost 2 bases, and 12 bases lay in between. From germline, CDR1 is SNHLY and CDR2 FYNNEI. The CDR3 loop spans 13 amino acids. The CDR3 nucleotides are TGTGCCAGCGGCCGACAGCCACAAGAGACCCAGTACTTC. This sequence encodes CASGRQPQETQYF.

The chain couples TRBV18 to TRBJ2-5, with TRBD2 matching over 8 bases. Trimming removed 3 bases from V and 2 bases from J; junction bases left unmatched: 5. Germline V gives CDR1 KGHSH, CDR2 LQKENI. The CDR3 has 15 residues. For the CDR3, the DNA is TGTGCCAGCTCACCCCTGACTAGCGTACAAGAGACCCAGTACTTC. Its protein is CASSPLTSVQETQYF.

This CDR3 reads CASSPIGDNEQFF. The DNA of the CDR3 is TGTGCCAGCAGCCCTATCGGGGACAATGAGCAGTTCTTC. The chain links TRBV27 to TRBJ2-1, with a possible D match to TRBD2 (5 bases). CDR3 length: 13 residues. Trimming pared 6 bases from V and 5 bases from J, leaving 11 bases between. Looked up from germline, CDR1 is MNHEY and CDR2 is SMNVEV (reference sequence).

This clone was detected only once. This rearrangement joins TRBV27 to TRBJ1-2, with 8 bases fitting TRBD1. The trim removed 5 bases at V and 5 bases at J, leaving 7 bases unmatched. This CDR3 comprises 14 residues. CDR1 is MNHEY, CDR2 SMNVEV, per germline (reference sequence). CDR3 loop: CASSPDRVGYGYTF. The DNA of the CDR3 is TGTGCCAGCAGTCCGGACAGGGTGGGATATGGCTACACCTTC.

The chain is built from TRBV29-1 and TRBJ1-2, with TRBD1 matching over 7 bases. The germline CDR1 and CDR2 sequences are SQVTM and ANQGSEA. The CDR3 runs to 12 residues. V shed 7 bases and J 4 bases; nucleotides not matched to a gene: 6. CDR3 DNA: TGCAGCGATAGACAGGGCAGCTATGGCTACACCTTC. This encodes CSDRQGSYGYTF.

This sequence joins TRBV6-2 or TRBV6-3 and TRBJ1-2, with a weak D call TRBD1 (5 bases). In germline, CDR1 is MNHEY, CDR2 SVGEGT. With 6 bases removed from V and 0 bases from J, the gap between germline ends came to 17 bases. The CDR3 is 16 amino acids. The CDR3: CASSLTKTDPNYGYTF. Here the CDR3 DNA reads TGTGCCAGCAGCCTTACTAAGACAGACCCTAACTATGGCTACACCTTC.

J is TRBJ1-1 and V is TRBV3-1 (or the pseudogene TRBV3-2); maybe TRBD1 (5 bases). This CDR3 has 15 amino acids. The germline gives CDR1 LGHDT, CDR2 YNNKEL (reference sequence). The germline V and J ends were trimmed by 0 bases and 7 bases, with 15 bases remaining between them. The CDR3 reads CASSQEVGRVGEAFF. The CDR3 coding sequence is TGTGCCAGCAGCCAAGAAGTAGGCAGGGTGGGTGAAGCTTTCTTT.

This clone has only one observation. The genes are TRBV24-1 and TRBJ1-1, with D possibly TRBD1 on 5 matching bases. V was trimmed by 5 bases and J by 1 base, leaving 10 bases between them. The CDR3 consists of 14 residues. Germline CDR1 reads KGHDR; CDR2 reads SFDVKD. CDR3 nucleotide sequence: TGTGCCACCAGTGCTGGGGCCTCGAACACTGAAGCTTTCTTT. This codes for CATSAGASNTEAFF.

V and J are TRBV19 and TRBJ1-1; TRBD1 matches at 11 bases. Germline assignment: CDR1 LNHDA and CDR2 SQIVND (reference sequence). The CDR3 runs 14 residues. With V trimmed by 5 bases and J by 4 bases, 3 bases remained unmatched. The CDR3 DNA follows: TGTGCCAGTAGTCTAGGACAGGGGGCCACTGAAGCTTTCTTT. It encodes CASSLGQGATEAFF.

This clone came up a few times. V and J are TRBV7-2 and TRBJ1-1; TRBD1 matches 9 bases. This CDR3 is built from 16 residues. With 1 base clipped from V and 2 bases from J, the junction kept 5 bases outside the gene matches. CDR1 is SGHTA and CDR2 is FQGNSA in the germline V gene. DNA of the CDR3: TGTGCCAGCAGCTTAGTGGGGACAGGGACAAACACTGAAGCTTTCTTT. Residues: CASSLVGTGTNTEAFF.

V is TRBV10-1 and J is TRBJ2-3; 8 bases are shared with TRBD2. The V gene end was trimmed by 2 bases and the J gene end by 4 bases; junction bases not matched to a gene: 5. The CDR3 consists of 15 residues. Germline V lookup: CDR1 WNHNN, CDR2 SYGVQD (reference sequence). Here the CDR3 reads CASSEAGGSADTQYF. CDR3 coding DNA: TGCGCCAGCAGTGAGGCGGGGGGCTCGGCAGATACGCAGTATTTT.

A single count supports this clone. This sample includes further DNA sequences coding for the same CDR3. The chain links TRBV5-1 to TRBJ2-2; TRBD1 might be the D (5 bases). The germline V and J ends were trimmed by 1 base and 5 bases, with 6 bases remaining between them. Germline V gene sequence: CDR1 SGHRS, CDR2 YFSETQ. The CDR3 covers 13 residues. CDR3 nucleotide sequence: TGCGCCAGCAGCTTGCAGGGAACCGGGGAGCTGTTTTTT. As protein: CASSLQGTGELFF.

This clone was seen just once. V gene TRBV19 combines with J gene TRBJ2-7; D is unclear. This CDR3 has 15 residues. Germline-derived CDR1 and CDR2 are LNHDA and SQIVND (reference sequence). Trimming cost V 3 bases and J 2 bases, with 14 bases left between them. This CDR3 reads CASSIGGGFTYEQYF. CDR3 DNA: TGTGCCAGTAGTATTGGTGGCGGATTCACCTACGAGCAGTACTTC.

CDR3 nucleotide sequence: TGTGCCAGCTCACGGGTTCTCGAAGCTAACTATGGCTACACCTTC. Translating gives CASSRVLEANYGYTF. The genes are TRBV18 and TRBJ1-2, with D uncertain. V lost 4 bases to trimming and J lost 0 bases, with 12 bases between them. There are 15 residues in the CDR3. The germline V gene has CDR1 KGHSH and CDR2 LQKENI.

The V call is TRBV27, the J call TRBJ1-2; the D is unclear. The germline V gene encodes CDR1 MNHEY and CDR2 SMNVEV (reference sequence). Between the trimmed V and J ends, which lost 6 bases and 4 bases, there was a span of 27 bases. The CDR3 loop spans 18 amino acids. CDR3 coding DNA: TGTGCCAGCAGCCCTCAGTCCCCAGTAACCACTACTAGCTATGGCTACACCTTC. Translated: CASSPQSPVTTTSYGYTF.

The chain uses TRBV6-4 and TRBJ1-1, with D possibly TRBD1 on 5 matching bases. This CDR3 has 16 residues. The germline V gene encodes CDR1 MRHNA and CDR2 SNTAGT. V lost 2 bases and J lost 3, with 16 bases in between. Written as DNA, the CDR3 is TGTGCCAGCAGTGACGGGAGGGTTGGAGGGGACACTGAAGCTTTCTTT. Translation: CASSDGRVGGDTEAFF.

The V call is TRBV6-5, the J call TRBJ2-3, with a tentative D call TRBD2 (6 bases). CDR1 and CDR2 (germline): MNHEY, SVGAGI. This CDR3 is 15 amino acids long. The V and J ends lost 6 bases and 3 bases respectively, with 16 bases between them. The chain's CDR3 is CASREGTRRTDTQYF. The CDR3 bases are TGTGCCAGCAGGGAGGGGACTCGGCGGACAGATACGCAGTATTTT.

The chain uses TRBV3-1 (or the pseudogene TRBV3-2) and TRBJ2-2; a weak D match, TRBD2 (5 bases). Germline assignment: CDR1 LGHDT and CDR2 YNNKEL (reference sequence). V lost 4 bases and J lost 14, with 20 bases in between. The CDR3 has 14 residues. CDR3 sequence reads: CASSPRTGIGFLFF. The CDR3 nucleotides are TGTGCCAGCAGCCCTAGAACCGGGATCGGGTTTCTGTTTTTT.

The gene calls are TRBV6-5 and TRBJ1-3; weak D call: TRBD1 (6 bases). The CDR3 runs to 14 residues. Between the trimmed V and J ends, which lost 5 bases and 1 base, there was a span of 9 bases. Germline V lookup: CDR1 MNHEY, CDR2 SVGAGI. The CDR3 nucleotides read TGTGCCAGCAGTCTAGGGGGGTCTGGAAACACCATATATTTT. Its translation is CASSLGGSGNTIYF.